These 26 T cell receptor beta chains originate from one sample sequenced in a study of cytomegalovirus exposure and HLA in healthy donors. 13 Jbeta primers and 60 Vbeta primers were used for the PCR. Assay used: immunoSEQ multiplex PCR; TCRdb lists only in-frame clones, some missing. The data show some 200,000 clones, approximately 80% seen once. Source material: PBMCs. The receptors were gathered from a girl between 2 and 10 years old in good health and CMV-seronegative.

This clone came up a few times. The CDR3 DNA reads TGTGCCAGTAGTATAGGGTCACCGGGGGACTACGAGCAGTACTTC. Its translation is CASSIGSPGDYEQYF. The chain links TRBV19 to TRBJ2-7, with TRBD2 as a possible D gene (6 bases). V gave up 1 base and J gave up 3 bases, with 13 bases separating them. The CDR3 totals 15 residues. From germline, CDR1 is LNHDA and CDR2 SQIVND (reference sequence).

The chain employs TRBV27 and TRBJ2-6, with D perhaps TRBD2 (5 bases). V was trimmed by 5 bases and J by 0 bases, leaving 8 bases between them. Germline V gives CDR1 MNHEY, CDR2 SMNVEV (reference sequence). The CDR3 sequence is 15 residues long. CDR3 DNA sequence: TGTGCCAGCAGTGGACTTCCCTCTGGGGCCAACGTCCTGACTTTC. Amino acids: CASSGLPSGANVLTF.

This chain connects TRBV5-4 to TRBJ2-7; 15 bases map to TRBD2. Germline CDR1 SGHNT, CDR2 YYREEE (reference sequence). The CDR3 runs to 15 residues. V dropped 4 bases and J dropped 5; count of bases not matched to a gene: 4. CDR3 region: CASSPGLAGGDEQYF. The CDR3 nucleotides read TGTGCCAGCAGCCCAGGACTAGCGGGAGGGGACGAGCAGTACTTC.

The chain is built from TRBV5-6 and TRBJ1-2, with 9 bases aligning to TRBD1. With 4 bases clipped from V and 10 bases from J, the junction kept 11 bases outside the gene matches. The germline V gene has CDR1 SGHDT and CDR2 YYEEEE. There are 14 residues in the CDR3. The DNA of the CDR3 is TGTGCCAGCAGCCCACAGGGGGCACTCACCCCCTACACCTTC. Translated: CASSPQGALTPYTF.

The rearrangement links TRBV9 to TRBJ1-2, with TRBD1 matching over 9 bases. Per the germline V gene, CDR1 is SGDLS and CDR2 is YYNGEE. This CDR3 comprises 14 residues. V gave up 0 bases and J gave up 9 bases; unmatched junction bases: 6. CDR3 loop: CASSVEGQGVRYTF. The DNA of the CDR3 is TGTGCCAGCAGCGTAGAGGGACAGGGTGTGCGCTACACCTTC. The complete variable domain, with remaining parts taken from reference TRBV9 and TRBJ1-2, reads DSGVTQTPKHLITATGQRVTLRCSPRSGDLSVYWYQQSLDQGLQFLIQYYNGEERAKGNILERFSAQQFPDLHSELNLSSLELGDSALYFCASSVEGQGVRYTFGSGTRLTVV.

The CDR3 nucleotides are TGTGCCATCAGCGGGACTAGCGGGGCCTACAATGAGCAGTTCTTC. This encodes CAISGTSGAYNEQFF. The chain employs TRBV10-3 and TRBJ2-1; 13 bases match TRBD2. The CDR3 totals 15 residues. The V and J ends lost 6 bases and 2 bases, in that order; junction bases with no gene match: 1. The germline V gene has CDR1 ENHRY and CDR2 SYGVKD.

V gene TRBV19 combines with J gene TRBJ1-5; possibly TRBD1 for D (5 bases). V dropped 5 bases and J dropped 6 bases, with 11 bases sitting between them. The CDR3 spans 13 residues. Germline CDR1 is LNHDA and CDR2 is SQIVND (reference sequence). The CDR3 is CASSVPGGQPQHF. The CDR3 DNA reads as TGTGCCAGTAGTGTCCCCGGGGGTCAGCCCCAGCATTTT.

The chain has TRBV6-6 and TRBJ1-3, with D hard to call. The CDR3 sequence is 14 residues long. V was shortened by 8 bases and J by 0 bases, with 11 bases between the two germline ends. Germline V CDR1 and CDR2: MNHNY, SVGAGI (reference sequence). CDR3 DNA: TGTGCCAGCTCGGGGAAGCCCTCTGGAAACACCATATATTTT. It encodes CASSGKPSGNTIYF.

The chain recombines TRBV11-2 with TRBJ2-7, with D uncertain. V lost 3 bases, J lost 6 bases, and 12 bases lay in between. The CDR3 length is 13 residues. Germline V CDR1 and CDR2: SGHAT, FQNNGV. CDR3 amino acids: CASSLGLELEQYF. CDR3 in DNA: TGTGCCAGCAGCTTGGGTTTGGAGCTCGAGCAGTACTTC.

The rearrangement links TRBV5-6 to TRBJ2-2; a weak D match, TRBD2 (5 bases). The germline CDR1 and CDR2 sequences are SGHDT and YYEEEE. This CDR3 is 13 amino acids long. Trimming pared 0 bases from V and 6 bases from J, leaving 6 bases between. The CDR3 region has the DNA TGTGCCAGCAGCTTGGTTAGCGCCGGGGAGCTGTTTTTT. Its protein is CASSLVSAGELFF.

The chain couples TRBV7-9 to TRBJ2-1; 11 nucleotides align to TRBD2. The V segment lost 2 bases and the J segment 7 bases; nucleotides outside the gene matches: 4. Germline CDR1 is SEHNR and CDR2 is FQNEAQ (reference sequence). The CDR3 spans 15 residues. CDR3 bases: TGTGCCAGCAGCTTAACTAGCGGGAGATTGAATGAGCAGTTCTTC. Encoded protein: CASSLTSGRLNEQFF.

The chain combines TRBV19 with TRBJ1-2, with 10 bases aligning to TRBD1. The J segment lost 5 bases and the V segment lost 7 bases, leaving 7 bases of the junction unmatched. The CDR3 is made up of 14 amino acids. CDR1 and CDR2 from the germline V gene are LNHDA and SQIVND (reference sequence). CDR3: CASTRTGGYYGYTF. The CDR3, as DNA: TGTGCCAGTACCCGGACAGGGGGGTATTATGGCTACACCTTC.

The genes are TRBV5-6 and TRBJ1-3; TRBD1 might be the D (6 bases). Trimming left V 4 bases short and J 0 bases short, with 17 bases between. CDR1 and CDR2 from the germline V gene are SGHDT and YYEEEE. There are 17 residues in the CDR3. CDR3 nucleotides: TGTGCCAGCAGCCCACCCCGGCAGGGGCACTCTGGAAACACCATATATTTT. Protein: CASSPPRQGHSGNTIYF.

V usage is TRBV29-1 and J usage is TRBJ2-7; tentatively, D is TRBD1 (6 bases). Germline CDR1 is SQVTM and CDR2 is ANQGSEA. CDR3 length equals 16 residues. V lost 6 bases and J 0 bases, leaving 21 bases between the germline ends. The CDR3 DNA reads TGCAGCGTCCAAGGGGTGCCAGGGGCCCTCTCCTACGAGCAGTACTTC. It specifies CSVQGVPGALSYEQYF.

This sequence joins TRBV2 and TRBJ2-4, with D perhaps matching TRBD1 (6 bases). The CDR3 spans 16 residues. Germline V gene lookup returns CDR1 SNHLY and CDR2 FYNNEI. Trimming shortened V by 6 bases and J by 0 bases, and 15 bases separated the two germline ends. The CDR3, as DNA: TGTGCCAGCAGAGCACAGGGAACTTTAGCCAAAAACATTCAGTACTTC. Protein: CASRAQGTLAKNIQYF.

Regarding this clone: This sample also contains other DNA sequences that code for the same CDR3. The rearrangement joins TRBV6-1 to TRBJ2-1; 9 bases line up with TRBD2. This CDR3 spans 13 amino acids. CDR1 and CDR2 from the germline V gene are MNHNS and SASEGT. After removal of 9 bases from V and 4 bases from J, the junction contained 4 bases not matched to a gene. The CDR3 DNA sequence: TGTGCCAGTAGACTAGCGGCGTACAATGAGCAGTTCTTC. This translates into CASRLAAYNEQFF.

The chain employs TRBV10-3 and TRBJ1-1; D is undetermined. Germline V gene sequence: CDR1 ENHRY, CDR2 SYGVKD. The CDR3 has 18 amino acids. The germline V and J ends were trimmed by 0 bases and 0 bases, with 17 bases remaining between them. The CDR3, as DNA: TGTGCCATCAGTGAGTCGATGTCCCAGCACTACCTGAACACTGAAGCTTTCTTT. As protein: CAISESMSQHYLNTEAFF.

This clone has just a few counts. The chain has TRBV15 and TRBJ2-3; 11 positions agree with TRBD2. This CDR3 has 18 amino acids. With V trimmed by 3 bases and J by 1 base, 9 bases remained unmatched. Per germline, CDR1 LNHNV and CDR2 YYDKDF (reference sequence). The CDR3 DNA is TGTGCCACCAGCAGGGAATTAGCGGGGGGGCCCGGCACAGATACGCAGTATTTT. Its translation is CATSRELAGGPGTDTQYF.

This clone was seen a few times. This chain connects TRBV7-2 to TRBJ1-2; no definite D call. The V end was cut by 5 bases, the J end by 8 bases, with 15 bases between. From germline, CDR1 is SGHTA and CDR2 FQGNSA. The CDR3 loop spans 13 amino acids. DNA of the CDR3: TGTGCCAGCAGCCTAACCTACCAAGAGGGCTACACCTTC. Residues: CASSLTYQEGYTF.

A few counts support this clone. The V call is TRBV2, the J call TRBJ1-1; D is ambiguous. Germline assignment: CDR1 SNHLY and CDR2 FYNNEI. This CDR3 is built from 13 residues. V was shortened by 7 bases and J by 0 bases, with 9 bases between the two germline ends. The DNA of the CDR3 is TGTGCCAGCACTGAGGGCCTGAACACTGAAGCTTTCTTT. Its translation is CASTEGLNTEAFF.

V and J are TRBV5-4 and TRBJ2-2, with 9 nucleotides matching TRBD1. J was trimmed by 4 bases and V by 2 bases; bases with no gene match: 3. CDR3 length equals 15 residues. CDR1 is SGHNT and CDR2 is YYREEE in the germline V gene (reference sequence). The CDR3 bases are TGTGCCAGCAGCTTAGGACAGGGGACCACCGGGGAGCTGTTTTTT. Amino acid sequence: CASSLGQGTTGELFF.

V and J are TRBV29-1 and TRBJ2-3; 8 nucleotides match TRBD2. The junction had 7 bases not matched to a gene; V was cut back by 4 bases and J by 1 base. The V gene's germline CDR1 is SQVTM and CDR2 ANQGSEA. The CDR3 is 15 residues long. CDR3 sequence reads: CSVAGNSGGTDTQYF. CDR3 bases: TGCAGCGTTGCCGGGAATAGCGGGGGCACAGATACGCAGTATTTT.

The chain recombines TRBV19 with TRBJ1-2, with D possibly matching TRBD1 (5 bases). In germline, CDR1 is LNHDA, CDR2 SQIVND (reference sequence). This CDR3 contains 14 residues. Between the trimmed V and J ends, which lost 7 bases and 5 bases, there was a span of 17 bases. This CDR3 is CASTGLGDSYGYTF. The DNA for the CDR3 is TGTGCCAGTACAGGATTGGGGGACTCGTATGGCTACACCTTC.

This chain uses TRBV6-5 with TRBJ1-6; 7 bases are shared with TRBD1. Per the germline V gene, CDR1 is MNHEY and CDR2 is SVGAGI. CDR3 length equals 14 residues. The J segment lost 10 bases and the V segment lost 1 base, leaving 4 bases of the junction unmatched. CDR3 coding DNA: TGTGCCAGCAGTTACTTACAGGGGAGCTCACCCCTCCACTTT. This translates into CASSYLQGSSPLHF.

This chain connects TRBV6-5 to TRBJ1-5; 9 bases line up with TRBD1. CDR3 length equals 14 residues. CDR1 and CDR2 (germline): MNHEY, SVGAGI. The ends lost 6 bases at V and 5 bases at J; junction bases unmatched: 5. CDR3 DNA sequence: TGTGCCAGCAGGCCGGGACAGGGCCATCAGCCCCAGCATTTT. Amino acids: CASRPGQGHQPQHF.

V is TRBV6-5 and J is TRBJ1-4; D remains ambiguous. The CDR3 extends over 14 amino acids. Per germline, CDR1 MNHEY and CDR2 SVGAGI. Deletions cut 5 bases from V and 0 bases from J, with 7 bases between. CDR3 nucleotides: TGTGCCAGCAGTCCCCTATCAACTAATGAAAAACTGTTTTTT. It specifies CASSPLSTNEKLFF.